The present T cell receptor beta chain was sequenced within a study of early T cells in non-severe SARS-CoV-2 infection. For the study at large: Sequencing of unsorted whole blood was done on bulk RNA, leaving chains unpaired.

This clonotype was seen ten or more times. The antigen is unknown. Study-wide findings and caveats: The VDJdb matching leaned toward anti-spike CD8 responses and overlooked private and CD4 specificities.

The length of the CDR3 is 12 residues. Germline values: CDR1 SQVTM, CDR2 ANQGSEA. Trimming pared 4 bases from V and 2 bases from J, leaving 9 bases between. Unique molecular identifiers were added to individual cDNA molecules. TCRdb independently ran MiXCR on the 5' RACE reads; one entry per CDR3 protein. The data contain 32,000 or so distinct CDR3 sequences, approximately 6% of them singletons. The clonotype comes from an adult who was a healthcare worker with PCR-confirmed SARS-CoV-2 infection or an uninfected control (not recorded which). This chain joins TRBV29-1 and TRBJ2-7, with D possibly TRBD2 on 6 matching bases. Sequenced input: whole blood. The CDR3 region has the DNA TGCAGCGTTGCGGGGGAACCCTACGAGCAGTACTTC. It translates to CSVAGEPYEQYF.